The next 31 T cell receptor beta chains were all read from a single sample in a study of identical twins. MiXCR was run by TCRdb on the 5' RACE reads, yielding one entry per CDR3 protein. Of 700,000 or so distinct CDR3 sequences listed, around 21% are singletons. The sample was also linked to a second study, of T cells expressing NK-cell markers.

Sequenced: PBMCs. The receptors originated from a woman aged 18-29 years in good health.

This clonotype showed up just a few times. J is TRBJ2-1 and V is TRBV5-7; 16 bases line up with TRBD2. TRBV5-7 is annotated as an ORF whose role is uncertain. The V gene end was trimmed by 3 bases and the J gene end by 6 bases; junction bases not matched to a gene: 9. The CDR3 covers 18 residues. CDR3 amino acids: CASSWGTSGGAWGNEQFF. CDR3 DNA: TGTGCCAGCAGCTGGGGGACTAGCGGGGGGGCGTGGGGCAATGAGCAGTTCTTC.

This sequence joins TRBV6-5 and TRBJ1-6; no firm D call. V was shortened by 2 bases and J by 9 bases, with 11 bases between the two germline ends. The CDR3 contains 14 residues. Germline CDR1 MNHEY, CDR2 SVGAGI. In DNA, the CDR3 is TGTGCCAGCAGTTACAAGCCTCAGAGTTCACCCCTCCACTTT. Amino acids: CASSYKPQSSPLHF.

In this sample, this clonotype turned up a few times. This chain uses TRBV7-3 with TRBJ2-1; 9 bases align to TRBD2. J was trimmed by 6 bases and V by 4 bases; bases with no gene match: 13. The CDR3 has 17 residues. The V gene's germline CDR1 is SGHTA and CDR2 FQGTGA. CDR3 in DNA: TGTGCCAGCAGCTCCAGGGGCGGCGGGGGGGCCATCAATGAGCAGTTCTTC. It specifies CASSSRGGGGAINEQFF.

This rearrangement joins TRBV10-3 to TRBJ2-5, with 7 nucleotides matching TRBD1. This CDR3 spans 13 amino acids. V was pared by 8 bases and J by 3 bases, with 6 bases of the junction left unmatched. The germline gives CDR1 ENHRY, CDR2 SYGVKD. CDR3 residues: CAIFKTGKETQYF. CDR3 DNA: TGTGCCATCTTCAAGACAGGGAAAGAGACCCAGTACTTC.

Only a few counts were recorded for this clonotype. The CDR3 loop is CSARETSGKRTDTQYF. The CDR3 bases are TGCAGTGCTAGAGAAACTAGCGGGAAGCGCACAGATACGCAGTATTTT. This chain links TRBV20-1 with TRBJ2-3, with 10 bases aligning to TRBD2. Germline V gene sequence: CDR1 DFQATT, CDR2 SNEGSKA (reference sequence). This CDR3 has 16 residues. V lost 0 bases to trimming and J lost 1 base; unmatched junction nucleotides: 4.

The sample holds a few counts of this clonotype. The rearrangement uses TRBV9 and TRBJ2-1; the D gene is possibly TRBD1 (5 bases). Trimming left V 0 bases short and J 6 bases short, with 16 bases between. Germline V gives CDR1 SGDLS, CDR2 YYNGEE. The CDR3 has 16 residues. The CDR3 coding sequence is TGTGCCAGCAGCGTAGTGGGGCTGGGGATCATCAATGAGCAGTTCTTC. Amino acid sequence: CASSVVGLGIINEQFF. The whole variable domain, filled in from reference TRBV9 and TRBJ2-1, reads DSGVTQTPKHLITATGQRVTLRCSPRSGDLSVYWYQQSLDQGLQFLIQYYNGEERAKGNILERFSAQQFPDLHSELNLSSLELGDSALYFCASSVVGLGIINEQFFGPGTRLTVL.

This clonotype appeared many times. This chain uses TRBV6-1 with TRBJ1-3; D unresolved. V was trimmed by 6 bases and J by 3 bases, leaving 9 bases between them. Per germline, CDR1 MNHNS and CDR2 SASEGT. This CDR3 spans 13 amino acids. CDR3 amino acids: CASSLQRGNTIYF. The DNA for the CDR3 is TGTGCCAGCAGCCTCCAGCGTGGAAACACCATATATTTT.

The rearrangement links TRBV7-9 to TRBJ2-2; the D is unclear. In germline, CDR1 is SEHNR, CDR2 FQNEAQ (reference sequence). This CDR3 is 13 amino acids long. V was shortened by 5 bases and J by 6 bases, with 10 bases between the two germline ends. This CDR3 reads CASSRISSGELFF. CDR3 nucleotide sequence: TGTGCCAGCAGCCGGATTAGTTCCGGGGAGCTGTTTTTT.

The chain is built from TRBV6-5 and TRBJ2-1; D call uncertain. V was shortened by 4 bases and J by 5 bases, with 12 bases between the two germline ends. This CDR3 is 14 amino acids long. Germline-derived CDR1 and CDR2 are MNHEY and SVGAGI. The CDR3 DNA reads as TGTGCCAGCAGTTGGGATTCTTCCCACAATGAGCAGTTCTTC. Residues: CASSWDSSHNEQFF.

In this sample, this clonotype turned up a few times. V gene TRBV29-1 combines with J gene TRBJ2-5, with 7 bases aligning to TRBD2. This CDR3 is 14 amino acids long. V was clipped by 6 bases and J by 1 base; unmatched bases: 8. The germline V gene has CDR1 SQVTM and CDR2 ANQGSEA. The CDR3 loop is CSVATSSGQETQYF. CDR3 bases: TGCAGCGTAGCGACATCTAGCGGCCAAGAGACCCAGTACTTC.

V usage is TRBV5-5 and J usage is TRBJ1-1; D uncertain. The germline V and J ends were trimmed by 9 bases and 5 bases, with 14 bases remaining between them. The CDR3 totals 12 residues. Germline-derived CDR1 and CDR2 are SGHKS and YYEKEE (reference sequence). The DNA of the CDR3 is TGTGCCACCCAGAGGGTAGGTACTGAAGCTTTCTTT. It codes for CATQRVGTEAFF.

This chain links TRBV29-1 with TRBJ2-2; D is perhaps TRBD1 (7 bases). The CDR3 runs to 14 residues. Germline loops: CDR1 SQVTM, CDR2 ANQGSEA. V lost 6 bases, J lost 1 base, and 12 bases lay in between. The CDR3 bases are TGCAGCGTGCGGGACAGTAAGAACACCGGGGAGCTGTTTTTT. This sequence encodes CSVRDSKNTGELFF.

This clonotype showed up just a few times. The rearrangement uses TRBV7-3 and TRBJ2-7; D remains ambiguous. Germline CDR1 and CDR2: SGHTA and FQGTGA. CDR3 length equals 13 residues. Trimming took off 8 bases at V and 4 bases at J, with 15 bases between the two ends. CDR3 DNA: TGTGCCAGCGAGCTCCCCCTTAAGTACGAGCAGTACTTC. Its translation is CASELPLKYEQYF.

A few counts support this clonotype. The rearrangement uses TRBV20-1 and TRBJ1-2; 9 bases are shared with TRBD1. Germline CDR1 is DFQATT and CDR2 is SNEGSKA (reference sequence). The CDR3 consists of 14 residues. With 3 bases clipped from V and 7 bases from J, the junction kept 9 bases outside the gene matches. CDR3 loop: CSASPDRGFGGYTF. As DNA, the CDR3 is TGCAGTGCTAGCCCGGACAGGGGATTTGGTGGCTACACCTTC.

This chain joins TRBV12-3 or TRBV12-4 and TRBJ2-3; TRBD1 might be the D (6 bases). CDR3 length equals 15 residues. Trimming pared 4 bases from V and 2 bases from J, leaving 13 bases between. CDR3 sequence reads: CASSSRTASTDTQYF. For the CDR3, the DNA is TGTGCCAGCAGTTCCCGGACAGCGTCCACAGATACGCAGTATTTT.

The chain carries TRBV20-1 and TRBJ2-2, with TRBD1 as a possible D gene (6 bases). CDR3 size: 13 residues. Trimming stripped 2 bases from V and 6 bases from J, with 10 bases between. Per germline, CDR1 DFQATT and CDR2 SNEGSKA (reference sequence). The CDR3 DNA reads TGCAGTGCTAGATCACAGGGTCCCGGGGAGCTGTTTTTT. Translating it yields CSARSQGPGELFF.

The table lists this clonotype with many counts. The rearrangement links TRBV5-1 to TRBJ1-2; no clear D. CDR3 length equals 14 residues. Per the germline V gene, CDR1 is SGHRS and CDR2 is YFSETQ. The V end lost 1 base, the J end lost 3 bases, and 10 bases lay between the germline ends. The CDR3 here is CASSLTDGDYGYTF. Here the CDR3 DNA reads TGCGCCAGCAGCTTGACAGACGGAGACTATGGCTACACCTTC.

This chain uses TRBV5-1 with TRBJ2-1; the match to TRBD1 covers 12 bases. Germline lookup yields CDR1 SGHRS and CDR2 YFSETQ. The junction had 10 bases not matched to a gene; V was cut back by 4 bases and J by 14 bases. There are 14 residues in the CDR3. This CDR3 is CASSPRGQGANEFF. Written as DNA, the CDR3 is TGCGCCAGCAGCCCCCGGGGACAGGGGGCGAATGAGTTCTTC.

The chain recombines TRBV27 with TRBJ2-1, with 7 bases fitting TRBD2. V lost 5 bases and J lost 7; bases outside the gene matches: 14. Germline lookup yields CDR1 MNHEY and CDR2 SMNVEV (reference sequence). The CDR3 length is 16 residues. The CDR3 sequence is CASSPRLVGGLNEQFF. CDR3 nucleotides: TGTGCCAGCAGTCCCCGACTAGTGGGGGGGTTAAATGAGCAGTTCTTC.

This chain links TRBV12-3 or TRBV12-4 with TRBJ2-1; TRBD1 is a possible D gene (5 bases). The CDR3 contains 17 residues. V shed 3 bases and J shed 1 base, with 16 bases lying between them. Written as DNA, the CDR3 is TGTGCCAGCAGTTTGCAGGGTTCGATAATTTCCTACAATGAGCAGTTCTTC. This sequence encodes CASSLQGSIISYNEQFF.

This clonotype was observed at least ten times. The rearrangement uses TRBV5-1 and TRBJ1-5; D unresolved. Germline CDR1 reads SGHRS; CDR2 reads YFSETQ. The V and J ends lost 1 base and 4 bases respectively, with 6 bases between them. The CDR3 contains 13 residues. CDR3 nucleotides: TGCGCCAGCAGCTTGTACAGAAATCAGCCCCAGCATTTT. This encodes CASSLYRNQPQHF.

There are many counts of this clonotype. The chain uses TRBV12-5 and TRBJ2-6; D perhaps matches TRBD2 (5 bases). V gave up 7 bases and J gave up 1 base, with 8 bases separating them. CDR3 length: 14 residues. Germline V gene sequence: CDR1 LGHNT, CDR2 FRNRAP. The CDR3 spells CASVSGSGANVLTF. As DNA, the CDR3 is TGTGCTAGTGTTTCGGGGTCTGGGGCCAACGTCCTGACTTTC.

This clonotype was counted ten times or more. This sequence joins TRBV12-3 or TRBV12-4 and TRBJ2-1, with 9 bases aligning to TRBD1. The CDR3 is 15 amino acids. V trimming: 6 bases; J trimming: 9 bases; junction bases outside the gene matches: 12. This chain's CDR3 is CASSRRTGEVLEQFF. The CDR3 nucleotides read TGTGCCAGCAGCCGCCGGACAGGGGAAGTGCTTGAGCAGTTCTTC.

The chain is built from TRBV4-3 and TRBJ2-5, with D possibly being TRBD2 (6 bases). Trimming shortened V by 4 bases and J by 0 bases, and 12 bases separated the two germline ends. Germline V gene lookup returns CDR1 LGHNA and CDR2 YSLEER. This CDR3 comprises 15 residues. The CDR3 coding sequence is TGCGCCAGCAGCCGGGCCGGGACTTACCAAGAGACCCAGTACTTC. It translates to CASSRAGTYQETQYF.

The table lists this clonotype with a count of one. The rearrangement joins TRBV20-1 to TRBJ2-5; 13 nucleotides agree with TRBD2. The CDR3 has 15 residues. The V gene's germline CDR1 is DFQATT and CDR2 SNEGSKA (reference sequence). J was trimmed by 1 base and V by 6 bases; bases with no gene match: 5. The CDR3 DNA reads as TGCAGTGCCAAGACTAGCGGGAGGATCCAAGAGACCCAGTACTTC. It yields the protein CSAKTSGRIQETQYF.

The chain has TRBV9 and TRBJ2-1; tentatively, D is TRBD1 or TRBD2 (5 bases each). This CDR3 has 16 residues. Germline V lookup: CDR1 SGDLS, CDR2 YYNGEE. Trimming took off 0 bases at V and 10 bases at J, with 20 bases between the two ends. The CDR3 sequence: CASSVALDSPGAEQFF. The CDR3 DNA follows: TGTGCCAGCAGCGTAGCTTTGGATAGCCCCGGGGCGGAGCAGTTCTTC.

The sample holds a few counts of this clonotype. The rearrangement joins TRBV20-1 to TRBJ2-3; 8 bases fit TRBD2. The V and J ends lost 7 bases and 2 bases, in that order; junction bases with no gene match: 8. The germline CDR1 and CDR2 sequences are DFQATT and SNEGSKA (reference sequence). This CDR3 has 14 amino acids. In DNA, the CDR3 is TGCAGTGTACCAAGCGGGGGTAACACAGATACGCAGTATTTT. Translating gives CSVPSGGNTDTQYF.

In its sample, this clonotype was seen a few times. The V gene is TRBV12-3 or TRBV12-4, the J gene TRBJ2-3; tentatively, D is TRBD1 (6 bases). Deletions cut 2 bases from V and 7 bases from J, with 16 bases between. The CDR3 covers 15 residues. Written as DNA, the CDR3 is TGTGCCAGCAGTTTATATCTAGGGGGAACCCATACGCAGTATTTT. Its protein is CASSLYLGGTHTQYF.

The sample holds a few counts of this clonotype. This chain links TRBV30 with TRBJ1-6; D call uncertain. From germline, CDR1 is GTSNPN and CDR2 SVGIG (reference sequence). This CDR3 spans 15 amino acids. V was shortened by 2 bases and J by 0 bases, with 8 bases between the two germline ends. The CDR3 nucleotides are TGTGCCTGGAGTAGTTTGAGCTCCTATAATTCACCCCTCCACTTT. Protein: CAWSSLSSYNSPLHF. Full variable domain (remainder filled in from reference TRBV30 and TRBJ1-6): SQTIHQWPATLVQPVGSPLSLECTVEGTSNPNLYWYRQAAGRGLQLLFYSVGIGQISSEVPQNLSASRPQDRQFILSSKKLLLSDSGFYLCAWSSLSSYNSPLHFGNGTRLTVT.

This clonotype was detected a few times. The CDR3 loop reads CASRPGRNEQFF. The CDR3 DNA sequence: TGTGCCAGCAGGCCGGGACGCAATGAGCAGTTCTTC. This chain joins TRBV12-3 or TRBV12-4 and TRBJ2-1, with D perhaps given as TRBD1 or TRBD2 (5 bases each). The CDR3 is made up of 12 amino acids. Trimming removed 6 bases at V and 6 bases at J, with 9 bases between.

This clonotype was counted ten times or more. The V and J genes are TRBV18 and TRBJ2-7; weak D call: TRBD2 (5 bases). The CDR3 sequence is 13 residues long. Germline-derived CDR1 and CDR2 are KGHSH and LQKENI. V was trimmed by 2 bases and J by 2 bases, leaving 7 bases between them. The CDR3 spells CASSPTGTYEQYF. CDR3 sequence (DNA): TGTGCCAGCTCACCAACGGGGACCTACGAGCAGTACTTC.